Below are 21 T cell receptor beta chains sequenced from a single sample in a study of T cells expressing NK-cell markers. TCRdb reanalyzed the 5' RACE reads and collapses them to one entry per CDR3 protein, without DNA. Its listing shows about 410,000 distinct CDR3 sequences. The sample was blood T cells: a sorted CD56 or NKG2C T cell subset, CD4+ or CD8+ T cells, or bulk PBMC T cells (not recorded which). The receptor source for this set is a woman between 45 and 65 years old in good health.

The chain is built from TRBV9 and TRBJ1-2. This CDR3 region has 12 residues. Germline lookup yields CDR1 SGDLS and CDR2 YYNGEE. CDR3 residues: CASSVGVGGYTF.

V is TRBV10-3 and J is TRBJ2-3; without DNA, the TCRdb call of TRBD2 cannot be checked. CDR1 and CDR2 (germline): ENHRY, SYGVKD. The CDR3 length is 15 residues. CDR3: CATNSGRGSTDTQYF.

The chain employs TRBV6-5 and TRBJ2-1; the TCRdb call, TRBD2, lacks DNA for checking. CDR3 length: 16 amino acids. Germline values: CDR1 MNHEY, CDR2 SVGAGI. CDR3 in amino acids: CASSYSIGTSFNEQFF.

J is TRBJ2-1 and V is TRBV5-1; TCRdb names TRBD2, which stays unverified in the absence of DNA. This CDR3 spans 17 amino acids. From germline, CDR1 is SGHRS and CDR2 YFSETQ. The chain's CDR3 is CASSLGMAQSSYNEQFF.

V usage is TRBV11-3 and J usage is TRBJ2-1; absent DNA, TCRdb's TRBD2 call cannot be checked. The CDR3 runs 15 residues. CDR1 and CDR2 (germline): SGHNT, YENEEA. Here the CDR3 reads CASSPSRRSYNEQFF.

J is TRBJ2-2 and V is TRBV12-3 or TRBV12-4. The CDR3 is 13 amino acids. The CDR3 reads CAIRTMGTGELFF.

The chain uses TRBV10-2 and TRBJ2-7; without DNA, the TCRdb call of TRBD1 cannot be checked. The CDR3 totals 20 residues. Germline V gives CDR1 WSHSY, CDR2 SAAADI. This chain's CDR3 is CASRPAPDRGLFIRVYEQYF.

The chain carries TRBV6-6 and TRBJ1-1; TCRdb calls TRBD1, which cannot be checked without DNA. Germline V CDR1 and CDR2: MNHNY, SVGAGI (reference sequence). This CDR3 region has 12 residues. The CDR3 loop reads CASSRQGTEAFF.

The chain recombines TRBV5-1 with TRBJ2-1. The germline V gene has CDR1 SGHRS and CDR2 YFSETQ. The CDR3 spans 15 residues. CDR3 protein: CASSFSGFGDNEQFF.

The V and J genes are TRBV25-1 and TRBJ2-3; TCRdb calls TRBD2, which cannot be checked without DNA. CDR1 and CDR2 (germline): MGHDK, SYGVNS. There are 14 residues in the CDR3. CDR3 residues: CASSEEVSTDTQYF.

V gene TRBV20-1 combines with J gene TRBJ1-4; TCRdb names TRBD1, which stays unverified in the absence of DNA. From germline, CDR1 is DFQATT and CDR2 SNEGSKA (reference sequence). The CDR3 contains 14 residues. The CDR3 sequence is CSAGVGGINEKLFF.

CDR3: CASSFGQRGQPQHF. This chain connects TRBV12-3 or TRBV12-4 to TRBJ1-5. The CDR3 sequence is 14 residues long.

The V and J genes are TRBV6-6 and TRBJ2-1; the TCRdb call, TRBD2, lacks DNA for checking. This CDR3 has 14 residues. The germline CDR1 and CDR2 sequences are MNHNY and SVGAGI (reference sequence). The CDR3 spells CATRGEGAYNEQFF.

The chain employs TRBV6-5 and TRBJ1-5. The CDR3 has 14 residues. Germline CDR1 MNHEY, CDR2 SVGAGI. The CDR3 here is CASSYVAEGQPQHF.

The rearrangement joins TRBV27 to TRBJ1-2; the D call of TRBD1 rests on TCRdb alone, since no DNA is present to check it. Per germline, CDR1 MNHEY and CDR2 SMNVEV (reference sequence). The CDR3 contains 13 residues. CDR3 sequence: CASSSDRAAGYTF.

J is TRBJ2-1 and V is TRBV27; checking the TCRdb D call of TRBD2 is not possible without DNA. Germline CDR1 is MNHEY and CDR2 is SMNVEV (reference sequence). CDR3 length equals 16 residues. The CDR3 loop reads CASSTLAGGGYNEQFF.

The chain carries TRBV12-3 or TRBV12-4 and TRBJ2-1; the D gene TCRdb calls, TRBD2, cannot be checked with no DNA. This CDR3 has 16 residues. CDR3 sequence: CASSFPGVAGGNEQFF.

The rearrangement joins TRBV4-2 to TRBJ2-1; TCRdb calls TRBD2, which cannot be checked without DNA. The CDR3 runs 13 residues. Germline CDR1 reads LGHNA; CDR2 reads YNFKEQ. This chain's CDR3 is CASSQDPASGKFF.

This rearrangement joins TRBV6-5 to TRBJ1-2; the D gene TCRdb calls, TRBD1, cannot be checked with no DNA. CDR3 length equals 13 residues. CDR1 is MNHEY and CDR2 is SVGAGI in the germline V gene. The CDR3: CASSYSTVGGYTF.

This chain joins TRBV6-1 and TRBJ2-4; there is no DNA to check the TCRdb D call of TRBD2. Germline CDR1 and CDR2: MNHNS and SASEGT. CDR3 size: 11 residues. This CDR3 is CASSTSNIQYF.

This rearrangement joins TRBV2 to TRBJ1-2. This CDR3 is 13 amino acids long. Germline CDR1 is SNHLY and CDR2 is FYNNEI. This CDR3 reads CASSETWTYGYTF.